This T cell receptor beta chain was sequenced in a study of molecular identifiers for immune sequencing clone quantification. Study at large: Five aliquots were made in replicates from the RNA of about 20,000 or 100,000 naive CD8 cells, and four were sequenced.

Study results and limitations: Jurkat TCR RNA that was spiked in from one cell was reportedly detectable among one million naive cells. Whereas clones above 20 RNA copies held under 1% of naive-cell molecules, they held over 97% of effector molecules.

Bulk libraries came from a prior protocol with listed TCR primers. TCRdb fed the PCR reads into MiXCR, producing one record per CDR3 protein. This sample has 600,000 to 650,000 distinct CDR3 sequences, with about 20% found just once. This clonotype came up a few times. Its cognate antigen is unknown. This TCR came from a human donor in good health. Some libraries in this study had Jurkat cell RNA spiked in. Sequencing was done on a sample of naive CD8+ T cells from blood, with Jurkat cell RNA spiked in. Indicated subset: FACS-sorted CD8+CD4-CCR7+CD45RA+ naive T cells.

The CDR3 sequence: CATSDHLPDGTGGFDEQFF. The CDR3 coding sequence is TGTGCCACCAGTGACCACCTCCCCGACGGGACAGGGGGCTTCGATGAGCAGTTCTTC. The rearrangement links TRBV24-1 to TRBJ2-1; TRBD1 agrees at 12 bases. V shed 4 bases and J 8 bases; nucleotides not matched to a gene: 17. The CDR3 length is 19 residues. Germline-derived CDR1 and CDR2 are KGHDR and SFDVKD.